This T cell receptor beta chain was observed in a study of human T cells and chemical hapten exposure. Study summary: Skin of the upper inner arm, around 2 cm by around 2 cm, received 2% DPC for sensitization. Diagnoses of alopecia areata, totalis or universalis occurred in mostly female patients.

TCRdb re-called the RACE reads with MiXCR, one entry per CDR3 protein. The data show fewer than 500,000 distinct CDR3 sequences, roughly 4.8% seen once. Time point given: patch test 1, 2 weeks after DPC sensitization. Treatment given: therapeutic diphenylcyclopropenone sensitization with weekly scalp DPC. The ends were cut back, 7 bases at V and 2 bases at J, with 18 bases in the middle. CDR1 is MNHEY and CDR2 is SMNVEV in the germline V gene (reference sequence). The CDR3 totals 15 residues. Sample: whole blood, taken in connection with sensitization to the hapten diphenylcyclopropenone (DPC). This sequence was found in a woman aged 50 to 65 with alopecia areata. Some clones in this sample may be carry-over from other donors' samples. The chain has TRBV27 and TRBJ2-7; unclear D gene. CDR3 amino acids: CASTEPPRVPYEQYF. DNA of the CDR3: TGTGCCAGCACGGAACCCCCCCGGGTACCCTACGAGCAGTACTTC.